The 21 T cell receptor beta chains given below trace back to one sample, sequenced in a study of regulatory T cells in long-lasting Graves disease (dated by TCRdb to the early 2020s). Receptor libraries were prepared by multiplex PCR. The sequencer was an Illumina HiSeq 4000. CDR3 regions were amplified by Arm-PCR with iRepertoire HTBI primers to construct TCR beta libraries. The public sequencing data were trimmed at Q25 with fastp and processed into clonotypes with MiXCR by TCRdb, which kept only in-frame beta chains. Each entry is one CDR3 protein sequence, shown with its most common DNA and genes. The sample has fewer than 600,000 distinct CDR3 sequences on record, approximately 23% of them singletons. The ten largest clones represent under 15% of the sample. The sample's time point, from its label and the paper: persistent/refractory GD, antithyroid drugs over 5 years with positive TRAb. For both TCR sequencing and RNA sequencing, RNA was extracted from PBMCs in TRIzol.

The sample in question was peripheral blood mononuclear cells (PBMCs), obtained when the disease was refractory, from a patient treated with antithyroid drugs. Receptors originate from a female donor with Graves disease.

This clonotype was found a few times. V and J are TRBV9 and TRBJ2-2; TRBD2 aligns across 12 bases. Trimming took 5 bases from V and 7 from J; bases not matched to a gene: 12. This CDR3 has 17 residues. CDR1 SGDLS and CDR2 YYNGEE come from the germline V gene. The CDR3 reads CASRGLAGPRGHGELFF. CDR3 DNA: TGTGCCAGCAGGGGACTAGCGGGCCCTCGGGGGCACGGGGAGCTGTTTTTT.

The genes are TRBV20-1 and TRBJ2-4; unclear D gene. The CDR3 has 11 amino acids. Germline V gene lookup returns CDR1 DFQATT and CDR2 SNEGSKA (reference sequence). V shed 7 bases and J shed 4 bases, with 8 bases lying between them. Written as DNA, the CDR3 is TGCAGTGTCTTACTTAAAAACATTCAGTACTTC. Protein sequence: CSVLLKNIQYF.

A note on this clonotype: At one of its ends the junction is not consistent with the germline gene, which may arise from a read error. The chain recombines TRBV3-1 with TRBJ1-1; D possibly corresponds to TRBD1 (5 bases). Germline V gene sequence: CDR1 LGHDT, CDR2 YNNKEL (reference sequence). The CDR3 spans 14 residues. CDR3 bases: TGTGCCAGCACCCAAGGCGACAGGAACACTGAAGCTTTCTTT. Protein sequence: CASTQGDRNTEAFF.

This clonotype was detected a few times. This rearrangement joins TRBV2 to TRBJ2-2; D ambiguous. The CDR3 totals 15 residues. V lost 6 bases to trimming and J lost 4 bases, with 15 bases between them. The germline V gene has CDR1 SNHLY and CDR2 FYNNEI. The CDR3 is CASSGYSLPTGELFF. CDR3 coding DNA: TGTGCCAGCAGCGGGTACAGCTTGCCCACCGGGGAGCTGTTTTTT.

This clonotype appeared many times. The chain recombines TRBV2 with TRBJ2-2; 9 nucleotides line up with TRBD1. Germline CDR1 reads SNHLY; CDR2 reads FYNNEI. The J segment lost 1 base and the V segment lost 5 bases, leaving 2 bases of the junction unmatched. The CDR3 sequence is 15 residues long. The CDR3 DNA follows: TGTGCCAGCAGTAAGACAGGGGGGAACACCGGGGAGCTGTTTTTT. Translated, it gives CASSKTGGNTGELFF.

This clonotype was detected only a few times. Being one base from a much bigger clone, this may be a read error. The chain couples TRBV12-3 or TRBV12-4 to TRBJ1-2; weak D call: TRBD1 (5 bases). With 5 bases removed from V and 10 bases from J, the gap between germline ends came to 14 bases. The CDR3 has 12 residues. The CDR3 DNA sequence: TGTGCCAGCAGTCCGGGGACTAGTCACTACACCTTC. The encoded protein is CASSPGTSHYTF.

The V call is TRBV5-1, the J call TRBJ2-1; no definite D call. CDR3 size: 15 residues. Trimming left V 0 bases short and J 0 bases short, with 7 bases between. Germline V lookup: CDR1 SGHRS, CDR2 YFSETQ. In nucleotides, the CDR3 is TGCGCCAGCAGCTTGGGTACGAGCTCCTACAATGAGCAGTTCTTC. Translation gives CASSLGTSSYNEQFF.

V is TRBV3-1 and J is TRBJ2-7, with D possibly being TRBD2 (5 bases). This CDR3 region has 16 residues. V was clipped by 4 bases and J by 2 bases, with 18 bases between them. Germline CDR1 and CDR2: LGHDT and YNNKEL (reference sequence). This CDR3 reads CASSPSSGVGAYEQYF. The CDR3 DNA reads TGTGCCAGCAGCCCCTCTTCCGGGGTGGGCGCCTACGAGCAGTACTTC.

This clonotype appeared many times. The genes are TRBV6-2 or TRBV6-3 and TRBJ2-4; 7 bases agree with TRBD2. The CDR3 runs to 15 residues. The trim removed 2 bases at V and 7 bases at J, leaving 8 bases unmatched. Germline CDR1 MNHEY, CDR2 SVGEGT. The CDR3 is CASSYATRERNIQYF. CDR3 in DNA: TGTGCCAGCAGTTACGCAACGCGGGAGCGCAACATTCAGTACTTC.

This chain uses TRBV5-1 with TRBJ1-2; maybe TRBD1 (6 bases). This CDR3 comprises 14 residues. Germline lookup yields CDR1 SGHRS and CDR2 YFSETQ. V shed 2 bases and J shed 4 bases, with 12 bases lying between them. This CDR3 reads CASSFGQQAYGYTF. The DNA for the CDR3 is TGCGCCAGCAGCTTCGGACAGCAAGCCTATGGCTACACCTTC.

This chain connects TRBV9 to TRBJ1-1; 7 positions agree with TRBD1. Looked up from germline, CDR1 is SGDLS and CDR2 is YYNGEE. CDR3 length: 16 amino acids. V was clipped by 4 bases and J by 3 bases; unmatched bases: 12. The CDR3 bases are TGTGCCAGCAGCCCTAAATCGACAGGGAGAGACACTGAAGCTTTCTTT. As protein: CASSPKSTGRDTEAFF.

The chain has TRBV12-3 or TRBV12-4 and TRBJ1-5, with TRBD1 matching over 8 bases. With 6 bases clipped from V and 9 bases from J, the junction kept 1 base outside the gene matches. The CDR3 spans 11 residues. The CDR3 region has the DNA TGTGCCAGCAGCGGACAGGGGCCCCAGCATTTT. As protein: CASSGQGPQHF.

About this clonotype: Possible read error: a much larger clone is one base away. The chain employs TRBV6-1 and TRBJ2-5; 12 bases match TRBD2. V lost 6 bases, J lost 4 bases, and 6 bases stayed unmatched. The CDR3 sequence is 15 residues long. The germline V gene has CDR1 MNHNS and CDR2 SASEGT. CDR3 DNA sequence: TGTGCCAGCAGGTCCATACTAGCGGGAGGAGAGACCCAGTACTTC. Its translation: CASRSILAGGETQYF.

This clonotype has a count of ten or more. The chain links TRBV24-1 to TRBJ1-2; 7 bases agree with TRBD1. Trimming at V came to 5 bases and at J to 4 bases, leaving 6 bases not matched to a gene. Germline V gene sequence: CDR1 KGHDR, CDR2 SFDVKD. The CDR3 is 14 residues long. CDR3 in DNA: TGTGCCACCAGTGCCACAGACAGGGTCTATGGCTACACCTTC. Protein sequence: CATSATDRVYGYTF.

This clonotype appeared many times. V gene TRBV28 combines with J gene TRBJ2-7, with D possibly matching TRBD1 (6 bases). V was shortened by 10 bases and J by 2 bases, with 18 bases between the two germline ends. CDR3 length: 14 amino acids. Germline loops: CDR1 MDHEN, CDR2 SYDVKM. The CDR3 DNA is TGTGCCACCCTCCCCGGGACACGGACCTACGAGCAGTACTTC. Its translation is CATLPGTRTYEQYF.

At least ten counts were recorded for this clonotype. The rearrangement links TRBV6-1 to TRBJ1-4; unclear D gene. The ends were cut back, 9 bases at V and 4 bases at J, with 21 bases in the middle. From germline, CDR1 is MNHNS and CDR2 SASEGT. The CDR3 is made up of 16 amino acids. Here the CDR3 reads CASYSSTGMSNEKLFF. The DNA for the CDR3 is TGTGCCAGTTATAGTTCGACCGGAATGAGTAATGAAAAACTGTTTTTT.

The rearrangement joins TRBV28 to TRBJ2-1; tentative D call: TRBD2 (6 bases). Germline V lookup: CDR1 MDHEN, CDR2 SYDVKM. This CDR3 spans 13 amino acids. The V end lost 6 bases, the J end lost 11 bases, and 17 bases lay between the germline ends. The CDR3: CASSNPSSDQQFF. Here the CDR3 DNA reads TGTGCCAGCAGCAACCCATCTAGCGATCAGCAGTTCTTC.

This clonotype was seen a few times. The rearrangement joins TRBV7-9 to TRBJ1-2; 8 bases fit TRBD1. This CDR3 is built from 19 residues. Germline CDR1 reads SEHNR; CDR2 reads FQNEAQ (reference sequence). J lost 0 bases, V lost 5 bases, and 17 bases had no gene match. Here the CDR3 reads CASSRRNFGQGGTNYGYTF. The CDR3 nucleotides are TGTGCCAGCAGCAGAAGAAACTTCGGACAGGGAGGGACTAACTATGGCTACACCTTC.

This chain links TRBV7-8 with TRBJ2-2; no firm D call. Germline values: CDR1 SGHVS, CDR2 FQNEAQ. The CDR3 sequence is 13 residues long. V was trimmed by 5 bases and J by 6 bases, leaving 10 bases between them. CDR3 protein: CASSPRSAGELFF. The CDR3 nucleotides read TGTGCCAGCAGCCCGAGAAGCGCCGGGGAGCTGTTTTTT. Full variable domain (missing parts from reference TRBV7-8 and TRBJ2-2): GAGVSQSPRYKVAKRGQDVALRCDPISGHVSLFWYQQALGQGPEFLTYFQNEAQLDKSGLPSDRFFAERPEGSVSTLKIQRTQQEDSAVYLCASSPRSAGELFFGEGSRLTVL.

There are many counts of this clonotype. V gene TRBV15 combines with J gene TRBJ1-2, with D uncertain. V gave up 1 base and J gave up 4 bases, with 13 bases separating them. Germline V CDR1 and CDR2: LNHNV, YYDKDF (reference sequence). There are 15 residues in the CDR3. CDR3 region: CATSRAPGDPYGYTF. CDR3 DNA: TGTGCCACCAGCAGAGCCCCGGGAGACCCCTATGGCTACACCTTC.

This clonotype was found once. This chain uses TRBV19 with TRBJ2-1; 9 bases line up with TRBD1. The V gene end was trimmed by 4 bases and the J gene end by 1 base; junction bases not matched to a gene: 8. This CDR3 has 17 residues. Germline lookup yields CDR1 LNHDA and CDR2 SQIVND (reference sequence). The CDR3 is CASSRGLGQGSYNEQFF. As DNA, the CDR3 is TGTGCCAGTAGTAGGGGTTTAGGACAGGGGTCCTACAATGAGCAGTTCTTC.